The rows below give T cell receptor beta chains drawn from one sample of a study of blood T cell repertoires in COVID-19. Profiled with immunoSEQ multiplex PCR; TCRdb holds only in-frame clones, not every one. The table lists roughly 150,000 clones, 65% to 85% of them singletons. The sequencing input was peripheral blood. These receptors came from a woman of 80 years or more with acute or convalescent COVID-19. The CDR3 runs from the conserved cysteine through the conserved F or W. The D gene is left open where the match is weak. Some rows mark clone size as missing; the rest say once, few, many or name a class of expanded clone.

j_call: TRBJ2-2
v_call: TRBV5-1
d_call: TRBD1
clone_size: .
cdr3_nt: TGCGCCAGCAGCGCGGGGACAGGGGGCACCGGGGAGCTGTTTTTT
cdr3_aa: CASSAGTGGTGELFF

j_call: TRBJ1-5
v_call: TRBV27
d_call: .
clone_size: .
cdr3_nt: TGTGCCAGCAGTTGGGGGAAGGGGGTTGATCAGCCCCAGCATTTT
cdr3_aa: CASSWGKGVDQPQHF

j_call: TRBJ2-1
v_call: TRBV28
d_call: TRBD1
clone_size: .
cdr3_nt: TGTGCCAGCAGTTTCCCCGGGACAGGATCCTACAATGAGCAGTTCTTC
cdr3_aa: CASSFPGTGSYNEQFF

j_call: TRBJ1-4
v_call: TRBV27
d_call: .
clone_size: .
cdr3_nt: TGTGCCAGCAGTTTGAAGGGACACGGGACTGAAAAACTGTTTTTT
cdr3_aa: CASSLKGHGTEKLFF

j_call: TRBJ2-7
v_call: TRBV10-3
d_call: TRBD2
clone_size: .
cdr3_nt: TGTGCCATCAAACCTAGCGGAAACTACGAGCAGTACTTC
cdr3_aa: CAIKPSGNYEQYF

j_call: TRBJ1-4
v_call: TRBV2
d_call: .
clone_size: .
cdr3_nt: TGTGCCAGCACTTCCACAGGAGTGAATGAAAAACTGTTTTTT
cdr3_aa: CASTSTGVNEKLFF

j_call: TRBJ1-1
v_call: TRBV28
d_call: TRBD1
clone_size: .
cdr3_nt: TGTGCCAGCAGTTCCCTAAGGGGGCGCACGAACACTGAAGCTTTCTTT
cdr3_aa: CASSSLRGRTNTEAFF

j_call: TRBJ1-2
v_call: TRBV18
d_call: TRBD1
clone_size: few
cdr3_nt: TGTGCCAGCTCACCGCCGGGCGGAACAGGGGTGAACTATGGCTACACCTTC
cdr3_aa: CASSPPGGTGVNYGYTF

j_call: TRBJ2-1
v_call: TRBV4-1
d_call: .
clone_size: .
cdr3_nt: TGCGCCAGCAGCCCGTCGAAGCTAAGCGCGAATGAGCAGTTCTTC
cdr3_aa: CASSPSKLSANEQFF

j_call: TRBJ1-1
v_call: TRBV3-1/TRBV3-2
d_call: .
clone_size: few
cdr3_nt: TGTGCCAGCAGCCAGTCGAGATTTGGCACTGAAGCTTTCTTT
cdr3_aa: CASSQSRFGTEAFF

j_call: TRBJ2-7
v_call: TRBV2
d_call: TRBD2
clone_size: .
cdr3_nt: TGTGCCAGCAGTGAGATTTTCGGGACTACTTCCCGCGAGCAGTACTTC
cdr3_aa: CASSEIFGTTSREQYF

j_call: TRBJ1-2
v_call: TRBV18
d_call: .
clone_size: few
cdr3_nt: TGTGCCAGCTCACGCGCGGAGGGGCGCGGCTATGGCTACACCTTC
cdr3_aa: CASSRAEGRGYGYTF

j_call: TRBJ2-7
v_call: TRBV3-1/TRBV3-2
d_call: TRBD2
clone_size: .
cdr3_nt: TGTGCCAGCAGCAAGGTGGGAGGGGCTGATTACGAGCAGTACTTC
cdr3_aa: CASSKVGGADYEQYF

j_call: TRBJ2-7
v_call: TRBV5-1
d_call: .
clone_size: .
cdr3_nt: TGCGCCAGCAGCCCAGGGTTAGGGGCCTACGAGCAGTACTTC
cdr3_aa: CASSPGLGAYEQYF

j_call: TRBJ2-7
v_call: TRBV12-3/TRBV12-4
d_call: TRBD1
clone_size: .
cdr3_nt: TGTGCCAGCAGTTCCGGACAGGGGCCATACTTC
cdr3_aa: CASSSGQGPYF

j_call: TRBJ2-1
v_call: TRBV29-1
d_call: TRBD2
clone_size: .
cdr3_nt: TGCAGCGCCACGGGACTAGCTAGCAATGAGCAGTTCTTC
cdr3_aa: CSATGLASNEQFF

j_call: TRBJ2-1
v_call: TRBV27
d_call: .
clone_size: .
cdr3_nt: TGTGCCAGCAGTTCTCGGACATATTACAATGAGCAGTTCTTC
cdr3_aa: CASSSRTYYNEQFF

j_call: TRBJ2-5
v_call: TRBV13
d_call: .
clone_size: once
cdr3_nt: TGTGCCAGCAGCTTAAAGAGGGCTAGTTTGGAGACCCAGTACTTC
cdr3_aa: CASSLKRASLETQYF

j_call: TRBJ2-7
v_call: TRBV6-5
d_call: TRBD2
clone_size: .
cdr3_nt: TGTGCCAGCACCCCCGGGGGGGGGCAGTACGAGCAGTACTTC
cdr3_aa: CASTPGGGQYEQYF

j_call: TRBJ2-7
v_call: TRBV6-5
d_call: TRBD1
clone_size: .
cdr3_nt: TGTGCCAGCCGGGACAGGGCCTACGAGCAGTACTTC
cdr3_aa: CASRDRAYEQYF